This T cell receptor beta chain appears in the sequencing data of a study of shared clonotypes between healthy human individuals. Study-wide results and limits: A limitation of the genetic and exposure-history diversity represented arose from few donors.

Profiling relied on immunoSEQ multiplex PCR, and the TCRdb table lists in-frame clones only, not all of them. The repertoire holds 450,000 to 500,000 clones, with approximately 78% as singletons. The healthy adult donors were HIV-negative and reported no recent acute infections or vaccinations. This clone is a singleton in its sample. Its antigen is undetermined. The CDR3 consists of 16 residues. Germline values: CDR1 SGHRS, CDR2 YFSETQ. V was trimmed by 2 bases and J by 1 base, leaving 14 bases between them. The V gene is TRBV5-1, the J gene TRBJ2-3, with a weak D call TRBD2 (5 bases). The source is a woman aged 40 to 50 in good health. Some clones in this sample may be carry-over from other donors' samples. The specimen was PBMCs. This chain's CDR3 is CASSLNAGVGTDTQYF. The DNA for the CDR3 is TGCGCCAGCAGCTTAAACGCGGGCGTCGGCACAGATACGCAGTATTTT.